The 23 T cell receptor beta chains below all came from one sample that was sequenced in a study of blood T cell repertoires in COVID-19. Clones were read by immunoSEQ multiplex PCR, and TCRdb kept only the in-frame ones, dropping some. The profile shows around 56,000 clones, 75% to 95% of them singletons. The material sequenced was peripheral blood. Receptors were obtained from a man of 80 years or more with acute or convalescent COVID-19.

The rearrangement joins TRBV5-1 to TRBJ2-7, with no clear D. The CDR3 covers 12 residues. CDR1 SGHRS and CDR2 YFSETQ come from the germline V gene. Trimming cost V 0 bases and J 3 bases, with 4 bases left between them. CDR3 sequence (DNA): TGCGCCAGCAGCTTGGATCACTACGAGCAGTACTTC. It encodes CASSLDHYEQYF. The full variable domain, rest sourced from reference TRBV5-1 and TRBJ2-7, is KAGVTQTPRYLIKTRGQQVTLSCSPISGHRSVSWYQQTPGQGLQFLFEYFSETQRNKGNFPGRFSGRQFSNSRSEMNVSTLELGDSALYLCASSLDHYEQYFGPGTRLTVT.

The rearrangement joins TRBV18 to TRBJ2-7, with 8 bases aligning to TRBD1. The CDR3 totals 15 residues. The junction had 7 bases not matched to a gene; V was cut back by 4 bases and J by 2 bases. Looked up from germline, CDR1 is KGHSH and CDR2 is LQKENI. The CDR3 is CASSLQQGEAYEQYF. The CDR3 bases are TGTGCCAGCTCACTACAACAGGGGGAGGCCTACGAGCAGTACTTC.

The chain has TRBV5-4 and TRBJ2-5; D is possibly TRBD1 (6 bases). Trimming cost V 4 bases and J 5 bases, with 18 bases left between them. The CDR3 length is 15 residues. Germline assignment: CDR1 SGHNT and CDR2 YYREEE (reference sequence). The CDR3 reads CASSPAGRGWETQYF. CDR3 sequence (DNA): TGTGCCAGCAGCCCGGCTGGCAGGGGATGGGAGACCCAGTACTTC.

The V and J genes are TRBV9 and TRBJ1-4; D possibly corresponds to TRBD1 (5 bases). Trimming shortened V by 0 bases and J by 6 bases, and 15 bases separated the two germline ends. The CDR3 is 16 amino acids. Germline lookup yields CDR1 SGDLS and CDR2 YYNGEE. CDR3: CASSVATGGMDEKLFF. The CDR3 bases are TGTGCCAGCAGCGTAGCTACCGGGGGGATGGATGAAAAACTGTTTTTT.

The chain recombines TRBV28 with TRBJ1-2, with D unresolved. This CDR3 has 15 residues. Trimming took 6 bases from V and 4 from J, leaving 18 bases between them. Germline assignment: CDR1 MDHEN and CDR2 SYDVKM. This CDR3 is CASRRPQTTFYGYTF. The CDR3 bases are TGTGCCAGCAGGCGACCGCAGACGACTTTCTATGGCTACACCTTC.

The J gene is TRBJ1-2, the V gene TRBV14; 7 bases map to TRBD1. Germline trimming cut 2 bases from V and 6 bases from J; bases unmatched to any gene: 9. From germline, CDR1 is SGHDN and CDR2 FVKESK. This CDR3 has 15 residues. In DNA form, the CDR3 reads TGTGCCAGCAGCCAAATGGGACAGTTTGTAGATGGCTACACCTTC. Translated, it gives CASSQMGQFVDGYTF.

The rearrangement joins TRBV19 to TRBJ2-2; 9 nucleotides line up with TRBD1. This CDR3 has 17 amino acids. V shed 1 base, J shed 1 base, and the junction held 4 bases outside the gene matches. Germline-derived CDR1 and CDR2 are LNHDA and SQIVND (reference sequence). CDR3 nucleotides: TGTGCCAGTAGTATAGGGGCGACAGGGGGGAACACCGGGGAGCTGTTTTTT. Translating it yields CASSIGATGGNTGELFF.

Points on this clone: This sample also contains other DNA sequences that code for the same CDR3. The rearrangement joins TRBV14 to TRBJ2-1; 8 nucleotides match TRBD2. Germline V CDR1 and CDR2: SGHDN, FVKESK. The CDR3 runs to 15 residues. The V segment lost 6 bases and the J segment 4 bases; nucleotides outside the gene matches: 8. The CDR3 DNA sequence: TGTGCCAGCAGTCGGAGCGGGGGCCTTTACAATGAGCAGTTCTTC. Translating it yields CASSRSGGLYNEQFF.

The chain couples TRBV7-2 to TRBJ2-2; TRBD2 matches 8 bases. The V gene's germline CDR1 is SGHTA and CDR2 FQGNSA. This CDR3 is 19 amino acids long. V trimming: 1 base; J trimming: 1 base; junction bases outside the gene matches: 11. CDR3 coding DNA: TGTGCCAGCAGCTTAGAGGGGACCTTAGCGGGGCGGAACACCGGGGAGCTGTTTTTT. This gives the protein CASSLEGTLAGRNTGELFF. The full variable domain, in which reference TRBV7-2 and TRBJ2-2 provide the parts outside the CDR3, is GAGVSQSPSNKVTEKGKDVELRCDPISGHTALYWYRQSLGQGLEFLIYFQGNSAPDKSGLPSDRFSAERTGGSVSTLTIQRTQQEDSAVYLCASSLEGTLAGRNTGELFFGEGSRLTVL.

This clone was counted once. The chain recombines TRBV5-4 with TRBJ2-1, with 9 nucleotides matching TRBD2. V lost 4 bases, J lost 0 bases, and 8 bases stayed unmatched. CDR3 length: 17 residues. The germline CDR1 and CDR2 sequences are SGHNT and YYREEE (reference sequence). This CDR3 is CASSGIAGDSSYNEQFF. The CDR3 DNA sequence: TGTGCCAGCAGCGGAATAGCGGGGGATAGCTCCTACAATGAGCAGTTCTTC.

The rearrangement joins TRBV19 to TRBJ2-3, with 9 nucleotides matching TRBD2. Germline assignment: CDR1 LNHDA and CDR2 SQIVND (reference sequence). The length of the CDR3 is 15 residues. J was trimmed by 1 base and V by 5 bases; bases with no gene match: 4. CDR3 protein: CASSSPSGGTDTQYF. The CDR3 DNA sequence: TGTGCCAGTAGTTCTCCTAGCGGGGGCACAGATACGCAGTATTTT.

V gene TRBV6-5 combines with J gene TRBJ1-2; TRBD1 matches 7 bases. This CDR3 region has 14 residues. Germline CDR1 is MNHEY and CDR2 is SVGAGI. V lost 7 bases and J lost 3; bases outside the gene matches: 8. The CDR3 here is CASTQGEGHYGYTF. CDR3 in DNA: TGTGCCAGCACCCAGGGGGAAGGGCACTATGGCTACACCTTC.

This clone was detected only once. The chain uses TRBV12-3 or TRBV12-4 and TRBJ1-2; possibly TRBD1 for D (6 bases). The CDR3 consists of 13 residues. The V end was cut by 6 bases, the J end by 7 bases, with 15 bases between. CDR3 protein: CASSPGAMGGYTF. In DNA form, the CDR3 reads TGTGCCAGCAGCCCAGGGGCGATGGGTGGCTACACCTTC.

The CDR3: CASSSYQRMPGENEQFF. In DNA form, the CDR3 reads TGCGCCAGCAGTTCATATCAGCGGATGCCAGGGGAAAATGAGCAGTTCTTC. The V and J genes are TRBV5-1 and TRBJ2-1, with D perhaps matching TRBD1 (6 bases). There are 17 residues in the CDR3. In germline, CDR1 is SGHRS, CDR2 YFSETQ. Trimming shortened V by 5 bases and J by 7 bases, and 25 bases separated the two germline ends.

The chain combines TRBV10-2 with TRBJ1-1, with TRBD1 identical over 9 bases. Germline CDR1 and CDR2: WSHSY and SAAADI. The CDR3 runs to 14 residues. V gave up 6 bases and J gave up 1 base; unmatched junction bases: 3. The CDR3 nucleotides are TGCGCCAGCAGCCCGGACAGGGGGAACACTGAAGCTTTCTTT. This gives the protein CASSPDRGNTEAFF.

This clone was observed a single time. The gene calls are TRBV4-2 and TRBJ2-4; TRBD1 matches 9 bases. J lost 8 bases, V lost 3 bases, and 11 bases had no gene match. This CDR3 comprises 16 residues. Germline lookup yields CDR1 LGHNA and CDR2 YNFKEQ. The CDR3 DNA follows: TGTGCCAGCAGCCACGCGGACAGGGGAGGTGATGACATTCAGTACTTC. It codes for CASSHADRGGDDIQYF.

This clone was observed a single time. The genes are TRBV30 and TRBJ2-3; 7 nucleotides line up with TRBD2. The trim removed 0 bases at V and 1 base at J, leaving 1 base unmatched. CDR1 and CDR2 (germline): GTSNPN, SVGIG (reference sequence). The CDR3 runs 14 residues. CDR3 amino acids: CAWSVSGGTDTQYF. CDR3 nucleotide sequence: TGTGCCTGGAGTGTAAGCGGGGGCACAGATACGCAGTATTTT. The full variable domain, in which reference TRBV30 and TRBJ2-3 provide the parts outside the CDR3, is SQTIHQWPATLVQPVGSPLSLECTVEGTSNPNLYWYRQAAGRGLQLLFYSVGIGQISSEVPQNLSASRPQDRQFILSSKKLLLSDSGFYLCAWSVSGGTDTQYFGPGTRLTVL.

Here the CDR3 reads CASSLTAGGSYNEQFF. Here the CDR3 DNA reads TGTGCCAGCAGCTTAACGGCAGGGGGCTCCTACAATGAGCAGTTCTTC. The V call is TRBV11-2, the J call TRBJ2-1; 7 nucleotides agree with TRBD1. Losses at the gene ends were 2 bases for V and 0 bases for J; bases not matched to a gene: 4. The CDR3 is 16 amino acids. The germline V gene encodes CDR1 SGHAT and CDR2 FQNNGV.

The V call is TRBV5-1, the J call TRBJ2-2; D might be TRBD1 (7 bases). Germline V lookup: CDR1 SGHRS, CDR2 YFSETQ. Deletions cut 4 bases from V and 4 bases from J, with 17 bases between. This CDR3 is 16 amino acids long. The CDR3 DNA follows: TGCGCCAGCAGCCCGGCGGCAGGGGGAGGCACCGGGGAGCTGTTTTTT. It encodes CASSPAAGGGTGELFF.

This chain links TRBV19 with TRBJ2-3, with 10 bases fitting TRBD1. Germline CDR1 LNHDA, CDR2 SQIVND (reference sequence). V lost 0 bases to trimming and J lost 4 bases; unmatched junction nucleotides: 4. The CDR3 runs to 16 residues. The CDR3 DNA is TGTGCCAGTAGTATAGAGGGGACAGGGGTGGCAGATACGCAGTATTTT. It codes for CASSIEGTGVADTQYF. The full variable domain, its missing parts supplied by reference TRBV19 and TRBJ2-3, is DGGITQSPKYLFRKEGQNVTLSCEQNLNHDAMYWYRQDPGQGLRLIYYSQIVNDFQKGDIAEGYSVSREKKESFPLTVTSAQKNPTAFYLCASSIEGTGVADTQYFGPGTRLTVL.

This clone was detected once. The CDR3 nucleotides are TGTGCCAGCAGCGTGACTAGCGGGGGCTCCTACAATGAGCAGTTCTTC. Translating gives CASSVTSGGSYNEQFF. The chain employs TRBV7-2 and TRBJ2-1; the match to TRBD2 covers 12 bases. CDR3 length: 16 residues. V was clipped by 5 bases and J by 0 bases; unmatched bases: 2. Germline V CDR1 and CDR2: SGHTA, FQGNSA.

This chain links TRBV2 with TRBJ2-7, with D possibly TRBD2 on 7 matching bases. Trimming pared 5 bases from V and 5 bases from J, leaving 16 bases between. The CDR3 covers 14 residues. Germline V gene data show CDR1 as SNHLY and CDR2 as FYNNEI. The CDR3 is CASSNYLGGHEQYF. CDR3 sequence (DNA): TGTGCCAGCAGTAACTACCTGGGGGGGCACGAGCAGTACTTC.

This rearrangement joins TRBV12-3 or TRBV12-4 to TRBJ1-2; tentatively, D is TRBD1 (6 bases). There are 11 residues in the CDR3. The V and J ends lost 8 bases and 8 bases respectively, with 12 bases between them. This chain's CDR3 is CASGRGGGYTF. CDR3 in DNA: TGTGCCAGCGGGCGGGGGGGCGGCTACACCTTC.